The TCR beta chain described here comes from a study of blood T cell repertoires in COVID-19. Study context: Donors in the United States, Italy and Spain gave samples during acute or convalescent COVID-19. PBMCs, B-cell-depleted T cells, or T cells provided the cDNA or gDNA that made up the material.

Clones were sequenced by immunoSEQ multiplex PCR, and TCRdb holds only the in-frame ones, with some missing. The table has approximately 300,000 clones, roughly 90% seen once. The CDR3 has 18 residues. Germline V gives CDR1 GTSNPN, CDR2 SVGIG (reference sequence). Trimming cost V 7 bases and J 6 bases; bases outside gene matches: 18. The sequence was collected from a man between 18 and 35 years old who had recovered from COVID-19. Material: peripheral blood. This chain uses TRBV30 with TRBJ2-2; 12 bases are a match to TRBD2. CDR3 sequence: CAYIGLAGGLFKSGELFF. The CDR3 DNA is TGTGCCTACATCGGGCTAGCGGGAGGGCTTTTCAAGTCCGGGGAGCTGTTTTTT.